The subject of this entry is one TCR beta chain. The antigen is undetermined. The data stem from a study of CD4 T cells in relation to SARS-CoV-2 and coronaviruses. The repertoire was sequenced with immunoSEQ multiplex PCR; TCRdb's copy has only in-frame clones and lacks some. The sample carries about 38,000 clones, over 70% recorded once. CDR3 size: 13 residues. Looked up from germline, CDR1 is SEHNR and CDR2 is FQNEAQ (reference sequence). Trimming removed 5 bases from V and 7 bases from J, with 14 bases in between. V and J are TRBV7-9 and TRBJ1-2; tentative D call: TRBD1 (6 bases). This TCR came from an adult with COVID-19. Sequencing was performed on memory CD4+ T cells from PBMCs, cultured in vitro. This chain's CDR3 is CASSDHRDSGYTF. CDR3 nucleotides: TGTGCCAGCAGCGATCACAGGGATAGTGGCTACACCTTC.